A selection of T cell receptor beta chains follows, all from one sample in a study of cytomegalovirus exposure and HLA in healthy donors. Profiling relied on immunoSEQ multiplex PCR, and the TCRdb table lists in-frame clones only, not all of them. The repertoire includes 100,000 to 150,000 clones, about four fifths of them detected once, and roughly 4% sits in the top ten. Source material: PBMCs. These receptors all come from a middle-aged woman in good health and CMV-seronegative. Both conserved end residues are trimmed from each CDR3.

v_gene,j_gene,CDR3aa
TRBV9,TRBJ2-3,ASSVVDGSGASTDTQY
TRBV19,TRBJ1-5,ASSGEQGLGNQPQH
TRBV29-1,TRBJ1-4,SVESGSGANEKLF
TRBV6-5,TRBJ1-4,ASSGAGGGEKLF
TRBV6-5,TRBJ2-2,ASRRGSYTGELF
TRBV19,TRBJ1-1,ASTQRPQGTGVRGTEAF
TRBV4-3,TRBJ2-2,ASRQAGQHTGELF
TRBV5-1,TRBJ2-3,ASTPGADTQY
TRBV29-1,TRBJ2-7,SVGRGKTYEQY
TRBV15,TRBJ2-1,ATSRGAGEYNEQF
TRBV9,TRBJ2-5,ASSGTGVTETQY
TRBV7-2,TRBJ2-3,ASSSGGSLDTQY
TRBV14,TRBJ1-1,ASSQEAGSREAF
TRBV5-1,TRBJ2-7,ASSPTRSWRLAGDNEQY
TRBV5-6,TRBJ2-5,ASLRKGPRQETQY
TRBV4-1,TRBJ1-6,ASSLDRGDSPLH
TRBV7-9,TRBJ1-4,ASRGGNNEKLF
TRBV10-3,TRBJ2-5,AIRTAGGEETQY
TRBV13,TRBJ2-7,ASSQSTGTGLYEQY
TRBV9,TRBJ2-6,ASSVAGRVGGSGANVLT
TRBV5-6,TRBJ2-1,ASSLPGQGIYNEQF
TRBV18,TRBJ1-1,ASSPMGAAGNTEAF
TRBV28,TRBJ2-7,ASSLWRATYEQY
TRBV9,TRBJ2-7,ASSAGQGYSYEQY
TRBV7-2,TRBJ1-1,ASSLTPGPGDTEAF
TRBV28,TRBJ2-1,ASSRDSGFYNEQF
TRBV6-5,TRBJ1-1,ASRSGATNTEAF
TRBV5-1,TRBJ1-1,ASIGGGGNTEAF
TRBV19,TRBJ1-5,ASSLDRTSQPQH
TRBV12-5,TRBJ2-2,ASGFGGVGTGELF
TRBV7-8,TRBJ2-3,ASSLAGGGASYTQY
TRBV9,TRBJ1-1,ASSAYRGQGAEAF
TRBV5-6,TRBJ2-7,ASSSVSSYEQY
TRBV2,TRBJ2-3,ASSEAWVSKEGSTDTQY
TRBV11-1,TRBJ2-5,ASSARVASGGETQY
TRBV29-1,TRBJ2-1,SVEGVRGQGLNEQF